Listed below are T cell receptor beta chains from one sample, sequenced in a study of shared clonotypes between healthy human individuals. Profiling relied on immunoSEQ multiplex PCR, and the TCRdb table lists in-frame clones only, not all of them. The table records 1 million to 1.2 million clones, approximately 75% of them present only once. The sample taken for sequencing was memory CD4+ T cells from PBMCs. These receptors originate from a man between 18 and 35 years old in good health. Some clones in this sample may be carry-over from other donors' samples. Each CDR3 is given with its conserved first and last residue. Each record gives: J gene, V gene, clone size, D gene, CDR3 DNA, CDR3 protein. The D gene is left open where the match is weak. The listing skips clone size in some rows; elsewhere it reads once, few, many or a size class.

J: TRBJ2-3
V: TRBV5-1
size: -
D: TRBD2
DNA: TGCGCCAGCAGCCCCGGGGCGCGGGAGGCTTCAGATACGCAGTATTTT
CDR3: CASSPGAREASDTQYF

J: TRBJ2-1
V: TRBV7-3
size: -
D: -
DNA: TGTGCCAGCAGCGCCTCAACGGAAGAGCAGTTCTTC
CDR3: CASSASTEEQFF

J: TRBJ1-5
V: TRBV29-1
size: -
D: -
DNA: TGCAGCGTCCTCCTAGACAGTACTGGCAATCAGCCCCAGCATTTT
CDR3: CSVLLDSTGNQPQHF

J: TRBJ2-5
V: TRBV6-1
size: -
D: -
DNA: TGTGCCAGCAGTACTAGTTTCCAAGAGACCCAGTACTTC
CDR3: CASSTSFQETQYF

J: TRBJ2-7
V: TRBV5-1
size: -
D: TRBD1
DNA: TGCGCCAGCAGCACCAGACAGGGCAGTTCCTACGAGCAGTACTTC
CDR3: CASSTRQGSSYEQYF

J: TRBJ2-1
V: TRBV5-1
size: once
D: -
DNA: TGCGCCAGCAGCACCCTCAAAGGGAATGAGCAGTTCTTC
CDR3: CASSTLKGNEQFF

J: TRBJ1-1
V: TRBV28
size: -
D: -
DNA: TGTGCCAGCAGAGTGGGGGACACTGAAGCTTTCTTT
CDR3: CASRVGDTEAFF

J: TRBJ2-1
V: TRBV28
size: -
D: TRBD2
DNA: TGTGCCAGCAGTTCGGGTGGGACTAGCGGGTTCGGTGAGCAGTTCTTC
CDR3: CASSSGGTSGFGEQFF

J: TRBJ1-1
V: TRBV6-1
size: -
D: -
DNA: TGTGCCAGCAGTGAAGTGGCGTCAACGGTAGCTTTCTTT
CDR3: CASSEVASTVAFF

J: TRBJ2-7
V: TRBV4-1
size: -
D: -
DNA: TGCGCCAGCAGCCAAGATTGGGGAGGCGAGCAGTACTTC
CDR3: CASSQDWGGEQYF

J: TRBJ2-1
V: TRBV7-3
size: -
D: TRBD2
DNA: TGTGCCAGCAGCTCAACCGGGACTATCGGGGGTGAGCAGTTCTTC
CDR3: CASSSTGTIGGEQFF

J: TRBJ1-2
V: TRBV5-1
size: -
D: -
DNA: TGCGCCAGCAGCTCGAGGACGGCCTTGGGGCCTGGCTACACCTTC
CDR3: CASSSRTALGPGYTF

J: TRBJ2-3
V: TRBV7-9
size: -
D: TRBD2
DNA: TGTGCCAGCACAGGAGGGAGGGGCTGGAGGGCAGATACGCAGTATTTT
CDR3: CASTGGRGWRADTQYF

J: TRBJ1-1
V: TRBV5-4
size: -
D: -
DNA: TGTGCCAGCAGTCGGGAGGGGGAAGCTTTCTTT
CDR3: CASSREGEAFF

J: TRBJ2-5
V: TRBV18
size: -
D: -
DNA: TGTGCCAGCTCACCATCCATTTCCGAGACCCAGTACTTC
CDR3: CASSPSISETQYF

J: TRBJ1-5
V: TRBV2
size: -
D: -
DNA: TGTGCCAGCAGTGTGGGTAGCAATCAGCCCCAGCATTTT
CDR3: CASSVGSNQPQHF

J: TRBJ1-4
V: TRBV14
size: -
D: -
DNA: TGTGCCAGCAGCCAAGTGTCGGGGGCGACTAATGAAAAACTGTTTTTT
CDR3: CASSQVSGATNEKLFF

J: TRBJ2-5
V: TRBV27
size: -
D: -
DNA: TGTGCCAGCAGTTACCGGGAGCAAGAGACCCAGTACTTC
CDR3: CASSYREQETQYF

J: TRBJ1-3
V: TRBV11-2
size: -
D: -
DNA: TGTGCCAGCAGCCCTAGGGGTGCGGCCTCTGGAAACACCATATATTTT
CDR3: CASSPRGAASGNTIYF

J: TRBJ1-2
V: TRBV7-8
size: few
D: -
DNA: TGTGCCAGCAGCTTAGCCCTCTATGGCTACACCTTC
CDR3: CASSLALYGYTF

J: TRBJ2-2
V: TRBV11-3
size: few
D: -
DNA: TGTGCCAGCAGCCCAGGGTCGGGCAGGGCGAACACCGGGGAGCTGTTTTTT
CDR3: CASSPGSGRANTGELFF

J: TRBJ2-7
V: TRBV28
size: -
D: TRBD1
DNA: TGTGCCAGCAGGCGGGGGACAGGGGGCTACGAGCAGTACTTC
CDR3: CASRRGTGGYEQYF